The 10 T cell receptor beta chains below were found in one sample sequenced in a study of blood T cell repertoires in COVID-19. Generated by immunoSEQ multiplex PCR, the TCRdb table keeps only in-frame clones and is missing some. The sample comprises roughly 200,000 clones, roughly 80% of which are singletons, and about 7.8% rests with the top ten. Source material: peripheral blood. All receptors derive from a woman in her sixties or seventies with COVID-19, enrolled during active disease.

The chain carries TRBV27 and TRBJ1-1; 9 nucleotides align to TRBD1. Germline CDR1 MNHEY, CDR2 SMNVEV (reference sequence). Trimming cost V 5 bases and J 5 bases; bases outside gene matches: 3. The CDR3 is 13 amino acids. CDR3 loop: CASSPGTGTEAFF. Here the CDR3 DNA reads TGTGCCAGCAGTCCGGGGACAGGGACTGAAGCTTTCTTT.

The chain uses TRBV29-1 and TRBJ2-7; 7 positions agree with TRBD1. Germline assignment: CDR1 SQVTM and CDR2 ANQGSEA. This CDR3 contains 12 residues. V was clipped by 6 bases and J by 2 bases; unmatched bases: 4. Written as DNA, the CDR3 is TGCAGCGTCGCGACAGGGCCCTACGAGCAGTACTTC. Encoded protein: CSVATGPYEQYF.

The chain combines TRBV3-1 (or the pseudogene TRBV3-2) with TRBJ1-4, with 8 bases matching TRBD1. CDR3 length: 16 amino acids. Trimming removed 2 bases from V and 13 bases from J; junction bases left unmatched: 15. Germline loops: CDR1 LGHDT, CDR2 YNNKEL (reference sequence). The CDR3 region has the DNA TGTGCCAGCAGCCAACCCGCAGGGGGCACAGGATCTACACTGTTTTTT. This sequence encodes CASSQPAGGTGSTLFF.

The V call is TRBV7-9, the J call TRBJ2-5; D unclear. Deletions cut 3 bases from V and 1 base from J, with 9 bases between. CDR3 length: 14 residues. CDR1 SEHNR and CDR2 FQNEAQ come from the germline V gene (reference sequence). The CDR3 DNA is TGTGCCAGCAGCTTTCGTGGCGGCCAAGAGACCCAGTACTTC. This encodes CASSFRGGQETQYF.

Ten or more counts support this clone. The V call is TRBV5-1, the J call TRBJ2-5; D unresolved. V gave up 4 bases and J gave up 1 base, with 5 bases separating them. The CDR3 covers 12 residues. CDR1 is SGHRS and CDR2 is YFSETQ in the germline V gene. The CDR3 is CASSLGQETQYF. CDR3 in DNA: TGCGCCAGCAGCCTCGGCCAAGAGACCCAGTACTTC.

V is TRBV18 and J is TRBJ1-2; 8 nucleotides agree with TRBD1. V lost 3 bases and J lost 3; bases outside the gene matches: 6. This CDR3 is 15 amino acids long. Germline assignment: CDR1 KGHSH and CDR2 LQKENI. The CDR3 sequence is CASSPAGGKDYGYTF. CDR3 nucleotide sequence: TGTGCCAGCTCACCGGCAGGGGGCAAGGACTATGGCTACACCTTC.

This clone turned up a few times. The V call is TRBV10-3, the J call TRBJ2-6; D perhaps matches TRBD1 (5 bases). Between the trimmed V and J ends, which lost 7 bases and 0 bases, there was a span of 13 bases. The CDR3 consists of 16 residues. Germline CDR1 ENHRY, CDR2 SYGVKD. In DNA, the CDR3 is TGTGCCATCAATAGTCCAGGGAACTCTGGGGCCAACGTCCTGACTTTC. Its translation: CAINSPGNSGANVLTF.

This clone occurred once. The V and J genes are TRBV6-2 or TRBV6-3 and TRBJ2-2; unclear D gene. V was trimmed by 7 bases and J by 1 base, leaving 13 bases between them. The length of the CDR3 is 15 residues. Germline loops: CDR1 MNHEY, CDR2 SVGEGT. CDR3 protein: CASTPSVLNTGELFF. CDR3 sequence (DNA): TGTGCCAGCACCCCGTCGGTTCTGAACACCGGGGAGCTGTTTTTT.

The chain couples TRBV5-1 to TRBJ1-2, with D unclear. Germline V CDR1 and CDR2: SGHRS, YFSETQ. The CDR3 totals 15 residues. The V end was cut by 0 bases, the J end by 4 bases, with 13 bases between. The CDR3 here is CASSLGSGESYGYTF. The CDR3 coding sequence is TGCGCCAGCAGCTTGGGGAGTGGGGAGTCCTATGGCTACACCTTC. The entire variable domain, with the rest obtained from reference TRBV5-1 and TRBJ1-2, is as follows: KAGVTQTPRYLIKTRGQQVTLSCSPISGHRSVSWYQQTPGQGLQFLFEYFSETQRNKGNFPGRFSGRQFSNSRSEMNVSTLELGDSALYLCASSLGSGESYGYTFGSGTRLTVV.

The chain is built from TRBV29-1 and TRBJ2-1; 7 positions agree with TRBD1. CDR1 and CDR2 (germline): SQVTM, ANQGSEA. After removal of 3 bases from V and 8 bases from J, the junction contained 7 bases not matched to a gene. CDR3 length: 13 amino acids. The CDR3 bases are TGCAGCGTTGACCGCGACAGGGTGGATGAGCAGTTCTTC. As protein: CSVDRDRVDEQFF.